Shown below are 25 T cell receptor beta chains from a single sample sequenced in a study of immune evolution from preneoplasia to lung adenocarcinoma (dated by TCRdb to 2020 to 2022). Receptor amplification or capture employed the immunoSEQ multiplex PCR assay. The source is immuneACCESS, and TCRdb retained only in-frame sequences with V and J called. Part of the clones is not carried over; for the studies checked, unresolved V genes explain less than half of this, and the remainder is unexplained. The sample table records fewer than 9,500 clones; roughly 80% of these occur just once. The ten largest clones represent about 2.3% of the sample. The source material was FFPE invasive lung adenocarcinoma tissue. The meaning of the sample's cell subset or site label: frankly invasive lung adenocarcinoma (ADC). The receptors originated from a person between 45 and 75 years old with lung adenocarcinoma.

The rearrangement links TRBV18 to TRBJ2-3, with 9 positions matching TRBD2. Looked up from germline, CDR1 is KGHSH and CDR2 is LQKENI. Unmatched junction bases numbered 3, after V lost 1 base and J lost 1 base. The CDR3 sequence is 16 residues long. As DNA, the CDR3 is TGTGCCAGCTCACCACGGTTAGCGGGGGGCACAGATACGCAGTATTTT. This gives the protein CASSPRLAGGTDTQYF.

The J gene is TRBJ1-1, the V gene TRBV28; a weak D match, TRBD1 (6 bases). Germline loops: CDR1 MDHEN, CDR2 SYDVKM. The V gene lost 5 bases and the J gene lost 4 bases, with 20 bases spanning the gap. CDR3 length: 16 amino acids. CDR3 DNA sequence: TGTGCCAGCAGTCAACGGGGGGGCCCCTCGAGCACTGAAGCTTTCTTT. It yields the protein CASSQRGGPSSTEAFF.

This chain links TRBV28 with TRBJ2-7; 8 positions agree with TRBD2. This CDR3 contains 14 residues. CDR1 is MDHEN and CDR2 is SYDVKM in the germline V gene. J gave up 0 bases and V 6 bases, and 4 bases lay outside the gene matches. The CDR3 sequence: CASRGLGSSYEQYF. The DNA of the CDR3 is TGTGCCAGCAGGGGACTAGGAAGCTCCTACGAGCAGTACTTC.

The rearrangement uses TRBV2 and TRBJ2-7; 8 nucleotides agree with TRBD1. With V trimmed by 4 bases and J by 6 bases, 2 bases remained unmatched. Germline V gene lookup returns CDR1 SNHLY and CDR2 FYNNEI. This CDR3 contains 12 residues. The CDR3 protein is CASSATGGEQYF. In DNA, the CDR3 is TGTGCCAGCAGTGCCACAGGGGGCGAGCAGTACTTC.

The V and J genes are TRBV7-3 and TRBJ2-1, with no clear D. Looked up from germline, CDR1 is SGHTA and CDR2 is FQGTGA. The CDR3 loop spans 13 amino acids. Trimming pared 2 bases from V and 9 bases from J, leaving 11 bases between. The CDR3 sequence: CASSLGSPGEQFF. The CDR3, as DNA: TGTGCCAGCAGCTTAGGCTCCCCCGGTGAGCAGTTCTTC.

CDR3: CASSQASGTEAFF. In DNA, the CDR3 is TGTGCCAGCAGCCAAGCGTCCGGCACTGAAGCTTTCTTT. The chain is built from TRBV14 and TRBJ1-1; D remains unclear. The germline V gene has CDR1 SGHDN and CDR2 FVKESK. CDR3 size: 13 residues. Trimming took off 1 base at V and 4 bases at J, with 7 bases between the two ends. The complete variable domain, with remaining parts taken from reference TRBV14 and TRBJ1-1, reads EAGVTQFPSHSVIEKGQTVTLRCDPISGHDNLYWYRRVMGKEIKFLLHFVKESKQDESGMPNNRFLAERTGGTYSTLKVQPAELEDSGVYFCASSQASGTEAFFGQGTRLTVV.

The chain joins TRBV18 to TRBJ2-7; 12 nucleotides align to TRBD1. Germline V gene lookup returns CDR1 KGHSH and CDR2 LQKENI. V shed 2 bases and J 6 bases; nucleotides not matched to a gene: 2. This CDR3 contains 14 residues. The CDR3 nucleotides read TGTGCCAGCTCACCAGGGGACAGGGGGCCCGAGCAGTACTTC. Its translation: CASSPGDRGPEQYF.

The chain uses TRBV4-1 and TRBJ1-4, with 10 bases lining up with TRBD1. The CDR3 spans 14 residues. The V and J ends lost 4 bases and 7 bases, in that order; junction bases with no gene match: 3. Germline V gene lookup returns CDR1 MGHRA and CDR2 YSYEKL. The CDR3 spells CASSPGTGVEKLFF. CDR3 nucleotide sequence: TGCGCCAGCAGCCCCGGGACAGGGGTTGAAAAACTGTTTTTT.

This chain connects TRBV10-1 to TRBJ2-7; weak D call: TRBD1 (6 bases). The V end lost 3 bases, the J end lost 3 bases, and 9 bases lay between the germline ends. The CDR3 spans 13 residues. Germline V gives CDR1 WNHNN, CDR2 SYGVQD (reference sequence). This CDR3 is CASSEEQGYEQYF. The CDR3 region has the DNA TGCGCCAGCAGTGAAGAACAGGGCTACGAGCAGTACTTC.

The chain recombines TRBV7-8 with TRBJ1-4, with 10 bases fitting TRBD1. Germline CDR1 is SGHVS and CDR2 is FQNEAQ. V was pared by 0 bases and J by 4 bases, with 5 bases of the junction left unmatched. The CDR3 consists of 17 residues. The CDR3 region has the DNA TGTGCCAGCAGCTTAGCGACAGGGGGCGGGGGTAATGAAAAACTGTTTTTT. Its protein product is CASSLATGGGGNEKLFF. The full variable domain, with the rest looked up from reference TRBV7-8 and TRBJ1-4, is GAGVSQSPRYKVAKRGQDVALRCDPISGHVSLFWYQQALGQGPEFLTYFQNEAQLDKSGLPSDRFFAERPEGSVSTLKIQRTQQEDSAVYLCASSLATGGGGNEKLFFGSGTQLSVL.

V and J are TRBV7-2 and TRBJ2-3, with D unresolved. In germline, CDR1 is SGHTA, CDR2 FQGNSA. The CDR3 length is 14 residues. V dropped 7 bases and J dropped 5 bases, with 16 bases sitting between them. The CDR3 DNA is TGTGCCAGCAAGAGGACCGTGGGTAGAGATACGCAGTATTTT. Protein sequence: CASKRTVGRDTQYF.

The rearrangement uses TRBV19 and TRBJ1-2, with D unclear. The CDR3 extends over 16 amino acids. CDR1 and CDR2 (germline): LNHDA, SQIVND (reference sequence). The germline V and J ends were trimmed by 4 bases and 0 bases, with 15 bases remaining between them. In nucleotides, the CDR3 is TGTGCCAGTAGTAGCAGGAACCTCAAACCTAACTATGGCTACACCTTC. Its translation: CASSSRNLKPNYGYTF.

The chain is built from TRBV28 and TRBJ2-2; a weak D match, TRBD2 (6 bases). In germline, CDR1 is MDHEN, CDR2 SYDVKM. CDR3 size: 14 residues. The CDR3 is CAARRTIGPGELFF. CDR3 coding DNA: TGTGCTGCGAGGAGGACTATAGGTCCCGGGGAGCTGTTTTTT.

This chain uses TRBV5-1 with TRBJ1-2; maybe TRBD1 (6 bases). Germline V gene sequence: CDR1 SGHRS, CDR2 YFSETQ. The CDR3 consists of 14 residues. V gave up 0 bases and J gave up 7 bases, with 13 bases separating them. The CDR3 reads CASSLDGGGGGYTF. The CDR3 DNA sequence: TGCGCCAGCAGCTTGGACGGGGGCGGCGGTGGCTACACCTTC.

The V gene is TRBV19, the J gene TRBJ1-1; 8 positions agree with TRBD1. J was trimmed by 0 bases and V by 5 bases; bases with no gene match: 5. The length of the CDR3 is 15 residues. The germline CDR1 and CDR2 sequences are LNHDA and SQIVND (reference sequence). The chain's CDR3 is CASSPGQAMNTEAFF. CDR3 sequence (DNA): TGTGCCAGTAGTCCGGGACAGGCCATGAACACTGAAGCTTTCTTT.

The genes are TRBV28 and TRBJ2-7; D is possibly TRBD1 or TRBD2 (5 bases each). CDR3 length equals 13 residues. The V and J ends lost 5 bases and 0 bases respectively, with 8 bases between them. Germline loops: CDR1 MDHEN, CDR2 SYDVKM. This CDR3 is CASSRDGSYEQYF. The CDR3 coding sequence is TGTGCCAGCAGTAGGGACGGCTCCTACGAGCAGTACTTC.

This chain uses TRBV5-6 with TRBJ2-5; the match to TRBD2 covers 9 bases. The CDR3 loop spans 17 amino acids. CDR1 and CDR2 (germline): SGHDT, YYEEEE. V was pared by 0 bases and J by 5 bases, with 11 bases of the junction left unmatched. The CDR3 DNA follows: TGTGCCAGCAGCTTGGATTCTGGAGCGGGAGGATGGGAGACCCAGTACTTC. It codes for CASSLDSGAGGWETQYF.

J is TRBJ2-2 and V is TRBV9; TRBD2 matches at 10 bases. The CDR3 contains 15 residues. Germline loops: CDR1 SGDLS, CDR2 YYNGEE. Unmatched junction bases numbered 0, after V lost 3 bases and J lost 1 base. The CDR3 region has the DNA TGTGCCAGCAGCGCTAGCGGGAGGAACACCGGGGAGCTGTTTTTT. Translation gives CASSASGRNTGELFF.

This chain uses TRBV19 with TRBJ1-5, with 8 bases aligning to TRBD1. Germline assignment: CDR1 LNHDA and CDR2 SQIVND (reference sequence). V was clipped by 5 bases and J by 3 bases; unmatched bases: 12. The CDR3 is made up of 17 amino acids. The CDR3 DNA follows: TGTGCCAGTAGTGCCTCCTCTGCACAGGGGGACAATCAGCCCCAGCATTTT. Its translation is CASSASSAQGDNQPQHF. The full variable domain, rest sourced from reference TRBV19 and TRBJ1-5, is DGGITQSPKYLFRKEGQNVTLSCEQNLNHDAMYWYRQDPGQGLRLIYYSQIVNDFQKGDIAEGYSVSREKKESFPLTVTSAQKNPTAFYLCASSASSAQGDNQPQHFGDGTRLSIL.

V is TRBV5-1 and J is TRBJ2-5; D possibly uses TRBD1 or TRBD2 (5 bases each). V was trimmed by 2 bases and J by 5 bases, leaving 10 bases between them. CDR1 and CDR2 (germline): SGHRS, YFSETQ. The CDR3 runs to 13 residues. The CDR3 region is CASSLEGSETQYF. In DNA form, the CDR3 reads TGCGCCAGCAGCTTAGAGGGGTCGGAGACCCAGTACTTC.

V and J are TRBV30 and TRBJ1-6; TRBD1 might be the D (5 bases). This CDR3 comprises 16 residues. The germline V and J ends were trimmed by 4 bases and 6 bases, with 19 bases remaining between them. Germline V gene lookup returns CDR1 GTSNPN and CDR2 SVGIG (reference sequence). The CDR3 DNA sequence: TGTGCCTGGACGCCATCACGAGGGGTCGGTAATTCACCCCTCCACTTT. Translating gives CAWTPSRGVGNSPLHF.

The chain uses TRBV6-5 and TRBJ2-3; weak D call: TRBD1 (5 bases). The ends were cut back, 8 bases at V and 5 bases at J, with 14 bases in the middle. This CDR3 region has 13 residues. CDR1 and CDR2 (germline): MNHEY, SVGAGI. This CDR3 is CASAGNSRDTQYF. CDR3 nucleotides: TGTGCCAGCGCAGGGAATAGCCGAGATACGCAGTATTTT.

This rearrangement joins TRBV27 to TRBJ2-7; tentative D call: TRBD1 (6 bases). The germline V and J ends were trimmed by 0 bases and 3 bases, with 9 bases remaining between them. Per the germline V gene, CDR1 is MNHEY and CDR2 is SMNVEV (reference sequence). The CDR3 loop spans 14 amino acids. The CDR3 nucleotides read TGTGCCAGCAGTTTATCCGGACAGTTCTACGAGCAGTACTTC. Its protein is CASSLSGQFYEQYF.

This chain connects TRBV7-8 to TRBJ2-2, with unresolved D. There are 13 residues in the CDR3. Trimming cost V 11 bases and J 6 bases, with 16 bases left between them. The germline gives CDR1 SGHVS, CDR2 FQNEAQ. The DNA of the CDR3 is TGTGCCGCAACCCCAGGTCGGGCCGGGGAGCTGTTTTTT. This gives the protein CAATPGRAGELFF.

The J gene is TRBJ2-2, the V gene TRBV7-9, with D perhaps matching TRBD1 (5 bases). CDR3 length: 14 residues. V was pared by 4 bases and J by 5 bases, with 11 bases between. Germline V CDR1 and CDR2: SEHNR, FQNEAQ (reference sequence). CDR3 sequence (DNA): TGTGCCAGCAGCTGGGGCTCGTCAACCGGGGAGCTGTTTTTT. Translating it yields CASSWGSSTGELFF.